Following are 30 T cell receptor beta chains from one sample sequenced in a study of control samples from healthy donors and cancer patients. Only in-frame clones appear in the TCRdb table, and some are missing; sequencing was by immunoSEQ multiplex PCR. The sample holds 260,000 or so clones, roughly 82% seen once. The sequencing sample was made of PBMCs. The source is a woman between 55 and 75 years old with lung cancer.

This chain joins TRBV27 and TRBJ2-1, with D unresolved. The CDR3 is made up of 17 amino acids. Per germline, CDR1 MNHEY and CDR2 SMNVEV (reference sequence). V lost 1 base and J lost 0, with 13 bases in between. Here the CDR3 reads CASSLYPTGSSYNEQFF. As DNA, the CDR3 is TGTGCCAGCAGTTTATATCCTACGGGCTCCTCCTACAATGAGCAGTTCTTC.

The chain is built from TRBV5-1 and TRBJ1-1; D remains ambiguous. The CDR3 has 15 residues. Looked up from germline, CDR1 is SGHRS and CDR2 is YFSETQ. Trimming pared 3 bases from V and 1 base from J, leaving 13 bases between. The CDR3 DNA sequence: TGCGCCAGCAGCTCCCTTGGGTTGGGGAACACTGAAGCTTTCTTT. This codes for CASSSLGLGNTEAFF.

The chain employs TRBV3-1 (or the pseudogene TRBV3-2) and TRBJ1-2; D is ambiguous. CDR1 LGHDT and CDR2 YNNKEL come from the germline V gene (reference sequence). Trimming removed 1 base from V and 3 bases from J, with 12 bases in between. The CDR3 loop spans 15 amino acids. Here the CDR3 reads CASSQGWGIDYGYTF. The CDR3 DNA follows: TGTGCCAGCAGCCAAGGCTGGGGAATCGACTATGGCTACACCTTC.

This clone occurred a few times. The DNA of the CDR3 is TGTGCCAGCAGTCCAAGGGATGGCAGGGGGCGAACTGAAGCTTTCTTT. It codes for CASSPRDGRGRTEAFF. This rearrangement joins TRBV6-6 to TRBJ1-1, with TRBD1 identical over 8 bases. The CDR3 extends over 16 amino acids. Trimming cost V 5 bases and J 5 bases; bases outside gene matches: 13. CDR1 and CDR2 (germline): MNHNY, SVGAGI (reference sequence).

The J gene is TRBJ1-1, the V gene TRBV19, with a weak D call TRBD1 (5 bases). Per the germline V gene, CDR1 is LNHDA and CDR2 is SQIVND (reference sequence). This CDR3 has 16 residues. The V and J ends lost 4 bases and 1 base respectively, with 16 bases between them. In DNA, the CDR3 is TGTGCCAGTAGTAGGGGGAGGGACGGCGAGAACACTGAAGCTTTCTTT. Its protein product is CASSRGRDGENTEAFF. The entire variable domain, with the rest obtained from reference TRBV19 and TRBJ1-1, is as follows: DGGITQSPKYLFRKEGQNVTLSCEQNLNHDAMYWYRQDPGQGLRLIYYSQIVNDFQKGDIAEGYSVSREKKESFPLTVTSAQKNPTAFYLCASSRGRDGENTEAFFGQGTRLTVV.

The chain recombines TRBV9 with TRBJ1-3; D unresolved. The length of the CDR3 is 15 residues. CDR1 is SGDLS, CDR2 YYNGEE, per germline. Trimming stripped 4 bases from V and 0 bases from J, with 11 bases between. The chain's CDR3 is CASSTEQSSGNTIYF. The CDR3 region has the DNA TGTGCCAGCAGCACAGAACAGAGCTCTGGAAACACCATATATTTT.

The chain joins TRBV5-1 to TRBJ1-6, with D possibly TRBD1 on 6 matching bases. Trimming took off 0 bases at V and 9 bases at J, with 13 bases between the two ends. Per the germline V gene, CDR1 is SGHRS and CDR2 is YFSETQ. The CDR3 contains 15 residues. The CDR3 loop is CASSLAGGQGSPLHF. The CDR3, as DNA: TGCGCCAGCAGCTTGGCCGGGGGGCAGGGTTCACCCCTCCACTTT.

V is TRBV2 and J is TRBJ1-1; 7 positions agree with TRBD1. The junction had 6 bases not matched to a gene; V was cut back by 6 bases and J by 2 bases. From germline, CDR1 is SNHLY and CDR2 FYNNEI. The CDR3 has 14 residues. The CDR3 spells CASRRDRLNTEAFF. The DNA of the CDR3 is TGTGCCAGCAGGAGGGACAGACTCAACACTGAAGCTTTCTTT.

The gene calls are TRBV5-1 and TRBJ1-3; D perhaps matches TRBD1 (6 bases). Trimming took off 1 base at V and 5 bases at J, with 13 bases between the two ends. The CDR3 runs 15 residues. In germline, CDR1 is SGHRS, CDR2 YFSETQ. In DNA, the CDR3 is TGCGCCAGCAGCTTGTCCGGGACATCGAGAAACACCATATATTTT. This translates into CASSLSGTSRNTIYF.

The chain employs TRBV4-1 and TRBJ2-2; 8 bases line up with TRBD1. This CDR3 has 18 amino acids. Germline V gene data show CDR1 as MGHRA and CDR2 as YSYEKL. Unmatched junction bases numbered 11, after V lost 0 bases and J lost 5 bases. CDR3 residues: CASSQELRTGRLTGELFF. The CDR3 DNA reads as TGCGCCAGCAGCCAAGAGTTGAGGACAGGGAGGTTAACCGGGGAGCTGTTTTTT.

The rearrangement links TRBV7-9 to TRBJ2-7; 9 positions match TRBD1. With V trimmed by 1 base and J by 2 bases, 6 bases remained unmatched. Germline V gene lookup returns CDR1 SEHNR and CDR2 FQNEAQ (reference sequence). CDR3 length: 16 residues. The CDR3 here is CASSLVSGQGPYEQYF. The CDR3, as DNA: TGTGCCAGCAGCTTAGTATCTGGACAGGGGCCCTACGAGCAGTACTTC.

The chain uses TRBV3-1 (or the pseudogene TRBV3-2) and TRBJ1-1; 7 bases line up with TRBD1. Germline CDR1 LGHDT, CDR2 YNNKEL (reference sequence). This CDR3 is 12 amino acids long. V shed 3 bases, J shed 8 bases, and the junction held 3 bases outside the gene matches. The CDR3 DNA reads as TGTGCCAGCAGCCACCTGGGACAGGAAGCTTTCTTT. It translates to CASSHLGQEAFF.

The gene calls are TRBV6-5 and TRBJ2-3, with D perhaps TRBD1 or TRBD2 (5 bases each). CDR1 MNHEY and CDR2 SVGAGI come from the germline V gene. The CDR3 is 16 residues long. Trimming removed 0 bases at V and 5 bases at J, with 15 bases between. CDR3: CASSYSRPGRGDTQYF. The DNA for the CDR3 is TGTGCCAGCAGTTACTCGAGACCGGGGCGAGGAGATACGCAGTATTTT.

The chain has TRBV30 and TRBJ1-3; 7 bases align to TRBD1. The ends lost 3 bases at V and 0 bases at J; junction bases unmatched: 8. Germline values: CDR1 GTSNPN, CDR2 SVGIG (reference sequence). The CDR3 loop spans 16 amino acids. The CDR3 protein is CAWRTTGTASGNTIYF. CDR3 nucleotides: TGTGCCTGGAGAACGACCGGGACAGCCTCTGGAAACACCATATATTTT.

The J gene is TRBJ2-3, the V gene TRBV7-3; D gene unclear. Between the trimmed V and J ends, which lost 1 base and 2 bases, there was a span of 7 bases. This CDR3 comprises 14 residues. CDR1 and CDR2 (germline): SGHTA, FQGTGA. CDR3 nucleotides: TGTGCCAGCAGCTTAAGGAGCGTCACAGATACGCAGTATTTT. This sequence encodes CASSLRSVTDTQYF.

This sequence joins TRBV9 and TRBJ2-7; D call uncertain. Germline-derived CDR1 and CDR2 are SGDLS and YYNGEE. The length of the CDR3 is 14 residues. The V end was cut by 1 base, the J end by 1 base, with 9 bases between. CDR3 in DNA: TGTGCCAGCAGCGTACAGGACGGGTCCTACGAGCAGTACTTC. Its translation is CASSVQDGSYEQYF.

The chain recombines TRBV5-1 with TRBJ2-3; possible D gene TRBD2, 6 bases. The CDR3 is 13 residues long. V was trimmed by 3 bases and J by 3 bases, leaving 8 bases between them. Germline loops: CDR1 SGHRS, CDR2 YFSETQ. CDR3 loop: CASSSRGTDTQYF. In DNA, the CDR3 is TGCGCCAGCAGCTCCCGGGGGACAGATACGCAGTATTTT.

V gene TRBV15 combines with J gene TRBJ2-3; D gene unclear. The germline gives CDR1 LNHNV, CDR2 YYDKDF (reference sequence). The CDR3 runs to 14 residues. The V end was cut by 1 base, the J end by 1 base, with 6 bases between. CDR3 sequence: CATSRGQGTDTQYF. The CDR3 DNA is TGTGCCACCAGCAGAGGGCAGGGCACAGATACGCAGTATTTT.

This clone was seen a few times. V usage is TRBV19 and J usage is TRBJ2-7; TRBD2 aligns across 10 bases. The CDR3 extends over 19 amino acids. Germline CDR1 reads LNHDA; CDR2 reads SQIVND (reference sequence). With V trimmed by 4 bases and J by 5 bases, 20 bases remained unmatched. The CDR3 DNA reads as TGTGCCAGTAGTACCAGAGGAGGGGGCCTAGCGGGAGTATTGAACGAGCAGTACTTC. Residues: CASSTRGGGLAGVLNEQYF.

The J gene is TRBJ2-1, the V gene TRBV6-5; the D gene is possibly TRBD2 (5 bases). V lost 7 bases and J lost 9, with 16 bases in between. Germline CDR1 is MNHEY and CDR2 is SVGAGI. CDR3 length: 13 amino acids. The CDR3 spells CASMNNLASEQFF. The CDR3, as DNA: TGTGCCAGCATGAACAATTTAGCGAGTGAGCAGTTCTTC.

The chain carries TRBV2 and TRBJ2-1, with 7 bases matching TRBD2. CDR3 length equals 15 residues. V lost 4 bases to trimming and J lost 0 bases; unmatched junction nucleotides: 3. In germline, CDR1 is SNHLY, CDR2 FYNNEI. The CDR3 loop reads CASSALAGSYNEQFF. The DNA for the CDR3 is TGTGCCAGCAGTGCCTTAGCGGGCTCCTACAATGAGCAGTTCTTC.

As for this clone: Other DNA sequences in the same sample also yield this CDR3. For the CDR3, the DNA is TGCGCCAGCAGCTTGCAGGGGGGGGGCACTGAAGCTTTCTTT. This gives the protein CASSLQGGGTEAFF. The chain employs TRBV5-1 and TRBJ1-1, with 7 bases aligning to TRBD1. J lost 4 bases, V lost 1 base, and 4 bases had no gene match. Per germline, CDR1 SGHRS and CDR2 YFSETQ. The CDR3 runs 14 residues.

The chain links TRBV2 to TRBJ2-2; 7 bases map to TRBD2. From germline, CDR1 is SNHLY and CDR2 FYNNEI. The CDR3 totals 16 residues. Trimming took 7 bases from V and 0 from J; bases not matched to a gene: 8. The CDR3 spells CASKVTSFSNTGELFF. The CDR3 DNA is TGTGCCAGCAAAGTGACTAGCTTTTCGAACACCGGGGAGCTGTTTTTT. Filled out from reference TRBV2 and TRBJ2-2, the complete variable domain reads EPEVTQTPSHQVTQMGQEVILRCVPISNHLYFYWYRQILGQKVEFLVSFYNNEISEKSEIFDDQFSVERPDGSNFTLKIRSTKLEDSAMYFCASKVTSFSNTGELFFGEGSRLTVL.

On this clone: Within the sample, other DNA sequences also encode this same CDR3. This chain joins TRBV5-1 and TRBJ2-5, with D unresolved. CDR3 length: 12 amino acids. V dropped 0 bases and J dropped 5 bases, with 5 bases sitting between them. Germline V gene sequence: CDR1 SGHRS, CDR2 YFSETQ. The CDR3 protein is CASSLAGETQYF. The CDR3 nucleotides read TGCGCCAGCAGCTTGGCCGGTGAGACCCAGTACTTC.

There are a few counts of this clone. The chain combines TRBV7-8 with TRBJ2-7; 11 nucleotides align to TRBD2. The J segment lost 4 bases and the V segment lost 3 bases, leaving 5 bases of the junction unmatched. The V gene's germline CDR1 is SGHVS and CDR2 FQNEAQ. This CDR3 has 15 residues. This chain's CDR3 is CASSFSGGASYEQYF. DNA of the CDR3: TGTGCCAGCAGCTTTAGCGGGGGGGCCTCATACGAGCAGTACTTC.

V gene TRBV19 combines with J gene TRBJ1-1, with D unresolved. Germline lookup yields CDR1 LNHDA and CDR2 SQIVND (reference sequence). The CDR3 has 15 residues. The ends were cut back, 3 bases at V and 11 bases at J, with 22 bases in the middle. CDR3: CASSMMDAFSHVAFF. The CDR3 DNA reads as TGTGCCAGTAGTATGATGGATGCTTTTAGCCACGTTGCTTTCTTT.

The chain combines TRBV28 with TRBJ2-2; 10 bases are a match to TRBD1. V lost 7 bases, J lost 3 bases, and 5 bases stayed unmatched. The CDR3 covers 15 residues. The germline V gene has CDR1 MDHEN and CDR2 SYDVKM. The DNA for the CDR3 is TGTGCCAGCACTTCCGGGACAGGGGACACCGGGGAGCTGTTTTTT. Its protein is CASTSGTGDTGELFF.

The chain carries TRBV28 and TRBJ2-7; 7 bases align to TRBD1. Germline CDR1 reads MDHEN; CDR2 reads SYDVKM. This CDR3 has 14 residues. V gave up 5 bases and J gave up 2 bases; unmatched junction bases: 6. CDR3 protein: CASSTLQGTYEQYF. CDR3 coding DNA: TGTGCCAGCAGTACCTTACAGGGGACCTACGAGCAGTACTTC.

This rearrangement joins TRBV9 to TRBJ2-5, with D perhaps matching TRBD1 (6 bases). Germline CDR1 and CDR2: SGDLS and YYNGEE. Trimming removed 2 bases at V and 0 bases at J, with 11 bases between. The CDR3 sequence is 15 residues long. DNA for the CDR3: TGTGCCAGCAGCGTTCTAACAGGGAACCAAGAGACCCAGTACTTC. Translated, it gives CASSVLTGNQETQYF.

V is TRBV28 and J is TRBJ2-3, with D possibly TRBD1 on 5 matching bases. The CDR3 spans 14 residues. Germline V CDR1 and CDR2: MDHEN, SYDVKM. The V end lost 5 bases, the J end lost 4 bases, and 13 bases lay between the germline ends. The CDR3 sequence: CASSSSRESDTQYF. CDR3 coding DNA: TGTGCCAGCAGTAGTTCCAGGGAATCAGATACGCAGTATTTT.